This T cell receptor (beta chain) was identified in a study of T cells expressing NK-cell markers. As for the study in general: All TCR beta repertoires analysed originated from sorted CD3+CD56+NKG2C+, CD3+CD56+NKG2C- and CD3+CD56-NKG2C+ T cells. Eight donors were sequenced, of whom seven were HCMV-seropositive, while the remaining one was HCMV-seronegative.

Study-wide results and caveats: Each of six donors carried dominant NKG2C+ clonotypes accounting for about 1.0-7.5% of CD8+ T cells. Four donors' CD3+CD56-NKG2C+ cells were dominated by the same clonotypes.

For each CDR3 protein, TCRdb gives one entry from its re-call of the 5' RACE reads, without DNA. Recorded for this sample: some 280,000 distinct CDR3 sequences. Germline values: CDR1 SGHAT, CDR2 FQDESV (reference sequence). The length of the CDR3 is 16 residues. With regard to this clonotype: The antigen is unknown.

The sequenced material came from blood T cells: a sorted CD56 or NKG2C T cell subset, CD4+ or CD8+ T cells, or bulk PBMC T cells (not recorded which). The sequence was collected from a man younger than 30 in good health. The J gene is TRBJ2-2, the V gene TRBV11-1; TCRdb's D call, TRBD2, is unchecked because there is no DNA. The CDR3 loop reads CASSPLRTGLGGELFF.